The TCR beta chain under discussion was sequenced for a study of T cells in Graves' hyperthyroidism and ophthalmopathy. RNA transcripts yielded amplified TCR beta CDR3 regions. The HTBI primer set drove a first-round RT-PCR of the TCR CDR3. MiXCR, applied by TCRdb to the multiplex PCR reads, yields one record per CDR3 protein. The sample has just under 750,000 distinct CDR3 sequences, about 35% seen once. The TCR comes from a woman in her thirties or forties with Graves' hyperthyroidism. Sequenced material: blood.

The CDR3: CSASATGATNEKLFF. DNA of the CDR3: TGCAGTGCTAGTGCAACAGGAGCAACTAATGAAAAACTGTTTTTT. The V gene is TRBV20-1, the J gene TRBJ1-4; maybe TRBD1 (5 bases). The V and J ends lost 3 bases and 0 bases respectively, with 11 bases between them. The germline V gene has CDR1 DFQATT and CDR2 SNEGSKA (reference sequence). The CDR3 totals 15 residues.